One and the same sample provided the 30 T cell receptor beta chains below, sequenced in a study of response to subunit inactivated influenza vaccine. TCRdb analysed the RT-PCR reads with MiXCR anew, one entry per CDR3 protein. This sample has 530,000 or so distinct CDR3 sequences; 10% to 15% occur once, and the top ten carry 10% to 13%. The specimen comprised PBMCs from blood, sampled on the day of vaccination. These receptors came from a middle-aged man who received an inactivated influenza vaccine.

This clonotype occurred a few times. The CDR3 sequence is CASRFDTYEQYF. CDR3 bases: TGTGCCAGCAGATTCGACACCTACGAGCAGTACTTC. This chain connects TRBV12-3 or TRBV12-4 to TRBJ2-7; D uncertain. Between the trimmed V and J ends, which lost 6 bases and 2 bases, there was a span of 8 bases. This CDR3 has 12 amino acids.

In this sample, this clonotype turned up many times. The CDR3 region has the DNA TGTGCCAGCAGCATAGGGGGGCTAGGGTATGGCTACACCTTC. It specifies CASSIGGLGYGYTF. This chain uses TRBV27 with TRBJ1-2; D perhaps matches TRBD1 (6 bases). V shed 6 bases and J shed 5 bases, with 16 bases lying between them. Germline V gene lookup returns CDR1 MNHEY and CDR2 SMNVEV (reference sequence). The CDR3 is 14 residues long.

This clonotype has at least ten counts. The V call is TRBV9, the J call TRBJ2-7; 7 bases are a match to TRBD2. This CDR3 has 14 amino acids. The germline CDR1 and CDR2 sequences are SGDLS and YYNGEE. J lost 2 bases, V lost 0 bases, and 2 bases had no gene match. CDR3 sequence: CASSVDGGAYEQYF. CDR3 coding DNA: TGTGCCAGCAGCGTAGATGGGGGGGCCTACGAGCAGTACTTC.

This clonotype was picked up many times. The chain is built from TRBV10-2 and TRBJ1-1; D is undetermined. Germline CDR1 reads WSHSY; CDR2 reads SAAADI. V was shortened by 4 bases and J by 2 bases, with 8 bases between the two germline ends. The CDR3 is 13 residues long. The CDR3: CASSGGRNTEAFF. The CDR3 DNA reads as TGCGCCAGCAGTGGAGGCAGAAACACTGAAGCTTTCTTT.

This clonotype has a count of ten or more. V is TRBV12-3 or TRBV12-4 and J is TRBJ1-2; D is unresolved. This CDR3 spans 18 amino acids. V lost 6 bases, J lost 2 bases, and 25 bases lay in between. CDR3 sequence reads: CASRTQRKGPLANYGYTF. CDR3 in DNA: TGTGCCAGCAGAACCCAGAGAAAAGGGCCTTTGGCGAACTATGGCTACACCTTC.

The CDR3, as DNA: TGTGCCAGCAGCTTACCGACAGGCTTAGCAGAGACCCAGTACTTC. Protein sequence: CASSLPTGLAETQYF. The chain uses TRBV7-2 and TRBJ2-5, with TRBD1 as a possible D gene (6 bases). CDR3 length equals 15 residues. CDR1 is SGHTA, CDR2 FQGNSA, per germline. V was cut by 2 bases and J by 4 bases, with 14 bases left in between. Drawing the rest from reference TRBV7-2 and TRBJ2-5, the complete variable domain is GAGVSQSPSNKVTEKGKDVELRCDPISGHTALYWYRQSLGQGLEFLIYFQGNSAPDKSGLPSDRFSAERTGGSVSTLTIQRTQQEDSAVYLCASSLPTGLAETQYFGPGTRLLVL.

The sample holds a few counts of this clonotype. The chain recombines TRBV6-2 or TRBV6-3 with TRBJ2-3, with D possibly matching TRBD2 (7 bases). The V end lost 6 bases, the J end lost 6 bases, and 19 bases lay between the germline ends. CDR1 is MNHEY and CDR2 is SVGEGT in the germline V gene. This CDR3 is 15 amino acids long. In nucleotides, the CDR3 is TGTGCCAGCAGCTCCTTGGGGGGGCGCCTGGATACGCAGTATTTT. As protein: CASSSLGGRLDTQYF.

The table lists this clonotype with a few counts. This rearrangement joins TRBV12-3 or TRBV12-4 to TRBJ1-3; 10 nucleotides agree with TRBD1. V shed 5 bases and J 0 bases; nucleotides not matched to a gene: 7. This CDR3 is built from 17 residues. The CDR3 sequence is CASSRTGGESSGNTIYF. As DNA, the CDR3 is TGTGCCAGCAGTAGGACAGGGGGAGAGAGCTCTGGAAACACCATATATTTT.

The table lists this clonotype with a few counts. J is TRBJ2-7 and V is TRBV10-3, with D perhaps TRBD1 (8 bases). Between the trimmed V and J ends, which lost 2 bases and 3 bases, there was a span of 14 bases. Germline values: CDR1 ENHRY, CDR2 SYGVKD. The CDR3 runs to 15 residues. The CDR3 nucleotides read TGTGCCATCAGTGAGCTACAGGGGGGGGGCTACGAGCAGTACTTC. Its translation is CAISELQGGGYEQYF.

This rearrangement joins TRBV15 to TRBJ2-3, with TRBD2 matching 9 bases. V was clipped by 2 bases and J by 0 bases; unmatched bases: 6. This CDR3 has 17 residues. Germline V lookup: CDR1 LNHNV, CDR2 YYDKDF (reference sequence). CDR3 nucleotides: TGTGCCACCAGCAGATCCCGACTAGCGGTTAGCACAGATACGCAGTATTTT. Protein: CATSRSRLAVSTDTQYF.

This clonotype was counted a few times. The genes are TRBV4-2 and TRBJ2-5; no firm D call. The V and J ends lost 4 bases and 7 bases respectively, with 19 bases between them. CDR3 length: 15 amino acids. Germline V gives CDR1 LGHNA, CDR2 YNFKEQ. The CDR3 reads CASSLRTADVRTQYF. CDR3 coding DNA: TGTGCCAGCAGCCTTCGGACGGCAGATGTTCGGACCCAGTACTTC.

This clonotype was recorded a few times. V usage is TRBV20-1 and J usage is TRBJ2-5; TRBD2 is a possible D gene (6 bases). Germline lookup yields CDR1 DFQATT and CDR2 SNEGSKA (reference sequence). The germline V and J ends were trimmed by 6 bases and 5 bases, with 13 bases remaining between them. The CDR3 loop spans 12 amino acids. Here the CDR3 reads CSARREPETQYF. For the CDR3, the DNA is TGCAGTGCAAGACGGGAGCCGGAGACCCAGTACTTC.

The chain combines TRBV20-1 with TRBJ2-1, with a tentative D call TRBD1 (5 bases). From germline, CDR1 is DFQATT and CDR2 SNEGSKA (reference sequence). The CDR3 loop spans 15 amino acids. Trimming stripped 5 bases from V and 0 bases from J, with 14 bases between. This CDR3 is CSADSSSSSYNEQFF. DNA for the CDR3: TGCAGTGCTGACAGTTCCTCGAGCTCCTACAATGAGCAGTTCTTC.

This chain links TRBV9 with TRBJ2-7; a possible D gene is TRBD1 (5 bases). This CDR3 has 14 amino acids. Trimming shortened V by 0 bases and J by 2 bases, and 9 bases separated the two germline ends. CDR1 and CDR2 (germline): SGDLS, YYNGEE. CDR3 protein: CASSVDGATYEQYF. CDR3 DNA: TGTGCCAGCAGCGTAGATGGGGCAACCTACGAGCAGTACTTC.

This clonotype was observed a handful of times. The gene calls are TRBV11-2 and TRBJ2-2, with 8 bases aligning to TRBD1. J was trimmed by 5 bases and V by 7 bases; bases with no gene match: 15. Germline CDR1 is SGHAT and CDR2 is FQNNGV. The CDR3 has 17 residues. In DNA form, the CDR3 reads TGTGCCAGCACCGCCGAGCTCTCAGGGGGCGGGACCGGGGAGCTGTTTTTT. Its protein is CASTAELSGGGTGELFF.

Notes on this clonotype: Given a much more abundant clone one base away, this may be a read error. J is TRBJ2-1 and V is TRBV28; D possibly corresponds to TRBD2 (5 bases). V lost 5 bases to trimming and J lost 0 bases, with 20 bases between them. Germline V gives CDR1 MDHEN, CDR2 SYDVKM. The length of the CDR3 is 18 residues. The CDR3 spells CASSTGTVRMRSYNEQFF. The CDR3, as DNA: TGTGCCAGCAGTACGGGAACCGTCAGGATGCGCTCCTACAATGAGCAGTTCTTC.

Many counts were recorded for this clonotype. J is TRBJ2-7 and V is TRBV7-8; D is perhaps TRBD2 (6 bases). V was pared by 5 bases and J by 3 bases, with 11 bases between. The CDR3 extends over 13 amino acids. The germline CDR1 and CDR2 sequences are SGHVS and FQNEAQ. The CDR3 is CASSAGPLYEQYF. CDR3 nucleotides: TGTGCCAGCAGCGCGGGACCTCTCTACGAGCAGTACTTC.

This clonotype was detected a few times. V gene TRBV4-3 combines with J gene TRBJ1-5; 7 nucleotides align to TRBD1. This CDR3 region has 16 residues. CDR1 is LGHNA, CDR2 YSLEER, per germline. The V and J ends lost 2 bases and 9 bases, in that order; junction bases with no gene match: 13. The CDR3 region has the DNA TGCGCCAGCAGCCAACAAGTGGGACAGTCGACGGGGCCCCAGCATTTT. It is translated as CASSQQVGQSTGPQHF.

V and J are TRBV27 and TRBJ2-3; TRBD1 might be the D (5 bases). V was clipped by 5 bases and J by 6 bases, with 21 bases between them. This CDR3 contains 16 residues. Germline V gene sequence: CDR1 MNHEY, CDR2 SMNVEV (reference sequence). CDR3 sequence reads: CASSPPQEGAADTQYF. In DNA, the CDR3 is TGTGCCAGCAGTCCCCCGCAGGAAGGGGCGGCGGATACGCAGTATTTT.

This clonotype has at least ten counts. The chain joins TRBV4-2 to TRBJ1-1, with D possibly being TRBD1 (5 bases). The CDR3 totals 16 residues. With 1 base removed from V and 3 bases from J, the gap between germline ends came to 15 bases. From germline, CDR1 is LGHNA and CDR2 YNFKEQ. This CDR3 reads CASSQADGGGDTEAFF. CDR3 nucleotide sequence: TGTGCCAGCAGCCAAGCCGATGGGGGAGGTGACACTGAAGCTTTCTTT.

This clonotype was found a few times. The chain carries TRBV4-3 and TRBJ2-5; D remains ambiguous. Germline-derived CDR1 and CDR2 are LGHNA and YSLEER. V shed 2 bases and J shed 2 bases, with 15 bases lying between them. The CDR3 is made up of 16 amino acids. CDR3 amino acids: CASSQLLGGPQETQYF. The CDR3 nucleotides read TGCGCCAGCAGCCAACTTCTTGGTGGGCCACAAGAGACCCAGTACTTC.

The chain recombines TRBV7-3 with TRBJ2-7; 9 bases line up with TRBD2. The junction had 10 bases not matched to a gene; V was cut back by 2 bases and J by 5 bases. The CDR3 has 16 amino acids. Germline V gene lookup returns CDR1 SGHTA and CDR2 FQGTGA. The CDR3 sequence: CASSLYSGSLLHEQYF. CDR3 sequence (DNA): TGTGCCAGCAGCTTATATAGCGGGAGCCTCTTACACGAGCAGTACTTC.

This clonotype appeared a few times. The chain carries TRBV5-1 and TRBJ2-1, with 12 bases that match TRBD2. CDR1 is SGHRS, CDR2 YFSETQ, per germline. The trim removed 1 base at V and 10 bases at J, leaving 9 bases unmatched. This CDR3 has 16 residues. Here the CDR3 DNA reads TGCGCCAGCAGCTTGAAAGGACTAGCGGGATACACCGAGCAGTTCTTC. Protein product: CASSLKGLAGYTEQFF.

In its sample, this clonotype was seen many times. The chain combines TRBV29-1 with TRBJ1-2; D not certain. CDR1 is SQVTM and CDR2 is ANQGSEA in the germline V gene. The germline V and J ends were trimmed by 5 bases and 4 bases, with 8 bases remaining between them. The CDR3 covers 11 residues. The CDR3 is CSVYNSYGYTF. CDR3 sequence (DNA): TGCAGCGTTTACAATAGCTATGGCTACACCTTC.

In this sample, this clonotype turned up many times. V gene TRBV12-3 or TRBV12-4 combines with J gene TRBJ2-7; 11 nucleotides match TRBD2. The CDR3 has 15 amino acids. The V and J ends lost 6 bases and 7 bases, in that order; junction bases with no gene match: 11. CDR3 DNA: TGTGCCAGCAGGCCTAATAGCGGGAGGGCCTTTGAGCAGTACTTC. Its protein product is CASRPNSGRAFEQYF.

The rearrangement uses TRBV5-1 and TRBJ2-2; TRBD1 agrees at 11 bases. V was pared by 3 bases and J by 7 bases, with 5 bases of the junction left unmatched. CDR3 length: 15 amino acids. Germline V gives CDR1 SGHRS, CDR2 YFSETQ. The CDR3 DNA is TGCGCCAGCAGCTGGAGGACAGGGGGCATCGGGGAGCTGTTTTTT. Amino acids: CASSWRTGGIGELFF.

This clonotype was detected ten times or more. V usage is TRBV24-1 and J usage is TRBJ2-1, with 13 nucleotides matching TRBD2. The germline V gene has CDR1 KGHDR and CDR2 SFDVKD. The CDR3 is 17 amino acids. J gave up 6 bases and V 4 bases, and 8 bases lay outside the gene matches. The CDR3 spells CATSDAFTSGRANEQFF. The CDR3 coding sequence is TGTGCCACCAGTGACGCGTTTACTAGCGGGAGGGCCAATGAGCAGTTCTTC.

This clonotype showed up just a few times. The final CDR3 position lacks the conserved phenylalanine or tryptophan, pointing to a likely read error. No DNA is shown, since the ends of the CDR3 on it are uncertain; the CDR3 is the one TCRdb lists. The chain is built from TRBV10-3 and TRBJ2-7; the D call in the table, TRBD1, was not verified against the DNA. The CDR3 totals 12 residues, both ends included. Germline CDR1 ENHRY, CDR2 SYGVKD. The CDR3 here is CAISGPRTGVYL.

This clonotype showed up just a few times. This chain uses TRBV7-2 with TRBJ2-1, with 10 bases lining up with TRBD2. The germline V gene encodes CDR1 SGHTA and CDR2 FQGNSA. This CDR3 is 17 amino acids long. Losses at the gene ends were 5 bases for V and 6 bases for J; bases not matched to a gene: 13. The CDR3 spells CASSPDRSGRPSNEQFF. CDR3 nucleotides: TGTGCCAGCAGCCCCGACCGTAGCGGGAGGCCCAGCAATGAGCAGTTCTTC.

The CDR3 DNA reads TGCAGTGCTAGTATTCGTACTGAAGCTTTCTTT. Residues: CSASIRTEAFF. The chain links TRBV20-1 to TRBJ1-1; no clear D. Per the germline V gene, CDR1 is DFQATT and CDR2 is SNEGSKA (reference sequence). The ends were cut back, 3 bases at V and 5 bases at J, with 7 bases in the middle. CDR3 length: 11 residues.